A selection of T cell receptor beta chains follows, all from one sample in a study of early T cells in non-severe SARS-CoV-2 infection. MiXCR, applied by TCRdb to the 5' RACE reads, yields one record per CDR3 protein. This sample yields approximately 35,000 distinct CDR3 sequences, of which approximately 5.4% are seen a single time; 13% belongs to the top ten. Sequencing was performed on whole blood. The receptors shown here come from an adult who was a healthcare worker with PCR-confirmed SARS-CoV-2 infection or an uninfected control (not recorded which). CDR3s include the opening cysteine and the closing phenylalanine or tryptophan. Fields, in order: CDR3 length, D gene, clone size, J gene, V gene, CDR3 protein, CDR3 DNA. The D gene is left open where the match is weak. Expanded clones get a size class; other rows say once, few or many, or leave the size out.

cdr3_length: 15; d_call: -; clone_size: many; j_call: TRBJ1-1; v_call: TRBV11-2; cdr3_aa: CASQPGAPGRTEAFF; cdr3_nt: TGTGCCAGCCAGCCGGGGGCCCCGGGGAGGACTGAAGCTTTCTTT
cdr3_length: 16; d_call: TRBD2; clone_size: many; j_call: TRBJ2-1; v_call: TRBV6-5; cdr3_aa: CASSSTSGGAALEQFF; cdr3_nt: TGTGCCAGCAGTTCGACTAGCGGGGGGGCGGCTCTGGAGCAGTTCTTC
cdr3_length: 14; d_call: -; clone_size: many; j_call: TRBJ2-5; v_call: TRBV10-3; cdr3_aa: CAIKGISVGETQYF; cdr3_nt: TGTGCCATCAAGGGAATTTCGGTAGGCGAGACCCAGTACTTC
cdr3_length: 15; d_call: TRBD2; clone_size: -; j_call: TRBJ2-2; v_call: TRBV20-1; cdr3_aa: CSAERSGGDTGELFF; cdr3_nt: TGCAGTGCTGAGAGATCCGGGGGGGACACCGGGGAGCTGTTTTTT
cdr3_length: 13; d_call: -; clone_size: many; j_call: TRBJ1-2; v_call: TRBV5-4; cdr3_aa: CASTGTASRGYTF; cdr3_nt: TGTGCCAGCACCGGGACCGCGTCTCGGGGCTACACCTTC
cdr3_length: 11; d_call: -; clone_size: few; j_call: TRBJ2-1; v_call: TRBV2; cdr3_aa: CASSEASEQFF; cdr3_nt: TGTGCCAGCAGTGAAGCGTCTGAGCAGTTCTTC
cdr3_length: 18; d_call: TRBD2; clone_size: few; j_call: TRBJ2-3; v_call: TRBV28; cdr3_aa: CASPPRTSGGLKTDTQYF; cdr3_nt: TGTGCCAGCCCTCCCCGGACTAGCGGGGGCCTAAAAACAGATACGCAGTATTTT
cdr3_length: 17; d_call: TRBD2; clone_size: many; j_call: TRBJ2-1; v_call: TRBV6-2/TRBV6-3; cdr3_aa: CASSSARLAGGQNEQFF; cdr3_nt: TGTGCCAGCAGTTCCGCCAGACTAGCGGGGGGGCAGAATGAGCAGTTCTTC
cdr3_length: 15; d_call: -; clone_size: -; j_call: TRBJ1-3; v_call: TRBV12-3/TRBV12-4; cdr3_aa: CASTVSGTYGNTIYF; cdr3_nt: TGTGCCAGCACCGTTTCGGGTACTTATGGAAACACCATATATTTT
cdr3_length: 14; d_call: -; clone_size: many; j_call: TRBJ2-5; v_call: TRBV11-2; cdr3_aa: CASSFNLVQETQYF; cdr3_nt: TGTGCCAGCAGCTTTAATTTGGTTCAAGAGACCCAGTACTTC
cdr3_length: 17; d_call: -; clone_size: medium-sized; j_call: TRBJ2-3; v_call: TRBV7-6; cdr3_aa: CASSLGPPGAVGDTQYF; cdr3_nt: TGTGCCAGCAGCTTAGGACCCCCGGGGGCCGTGGGAGATACGCAGTATTTT
cdr3_length: 15; d_call: -; clone_size: many; j_call: TRBJ1-1; v_call: TRBV6-2/TRBV6-3; cdr3_aa: CASSYSPKMEAEAFF; cdr3_nt: TGTGCCAGCAGTTACTCGCCGAAGATGGAGGCTGAAGCTTTCTTT
cdr3_length: 16; d_call: TRBD1; clone_size: -; j_call: TRBJ2-6; v_call: TRBV29-1; cdr3_aa: CSDPGTVCSGANVLTF; cdr3_nt: TGCAGCGATCCCGGGACAGTCTGCTCTGGGGCCAACGTCCTGACTTTC
cdr3_length: 13; d_call: -; clone_size: few; j_call: TRBJ1-2; v_call: TRBV7-6; cdr3_aa: CASSRDPGSGYTF; cdr3_nt: TGTGCCAGCAGCCGGGACCCAGGGTCCGGCTACACCTTC
cdr3_length: 13; d_call: -; clone_size: many; j_call: TRBJ2-7; v_call: TRBV7-9; cdr3_aa: CASSLDSYYEQYF; cdr3_nt: TGTGCCAGCAGCTTAGACAGCTACTACGAGCAGTACTTC
cdr3_length: 15; d_call: -; clone_size: many; j_call: TRBJ2-3; v_call: TRBV25-1; cdr3_aa: CASSDGTGSTDTQYF; cdr3_nt: TGTGCCAGCAGTGACGGGACGGGAAGCACAGATACGCAGTATTTT
cdr3_length: 14; d_call: -; clone_size: few; j_call: TRBJ1-1; v_call: TRBV6-4; cdr3_aa: CASSVQGGDTEAFF; cdr3_nt: TGTGCCAGCAGTGTCCAGGGTGGTGACACTGAAGCTTTCTTT
cdr3_length: 15; d_call: TRBD1; clone_size: many; j_call: TRBJ2-6; v_call: TRBV15; cdr3_aa: CASRTGYSGANVLTF; cdr3_nt: TGTGCCTCACGGACAGGGTACTCTGGGGCCAACGTCCTGACTTTC
cdr3_length: 15; d_call: -; clone_size: many; j_call: TRBJ2-1; v_call: TRBV27; cdr3_aa: CASSLSSGQYNEQFF; cdr3_nt: TGTGCCAGCAGTTTATCGTCGGGCCAGTACAATGAGCAGTTCTTC
cdr3_length: 11; d_call: -; clone_size: few; j_call: TRBJ2-7; v_call: TRBV5-4; cdr3_aa: CASSQGGEQYF; cdr3_nt: TGTGCCAGCAGCCAAGGGGGCGAGCAGTACTTC
cdr3_length: 13; d_call: -; clone_size: many; j_call: TRBJ1-3; v_call: TRBV7-6; cdr3_aa: CASSLSSENTIYF; cdr3_nt: TGTGCCAGCAGCTTGAGCTCTGAAAACACCATATATTTT
cdr3_length: 16; d_call: -; clone_size: few; j_call: TRBJ2-3; v_call: TRBV11-2; cdr3_aa: CASSLDRVRETDTQYF; cdr3_nt: TGTGCCAGCAGCTTAGATCGAGTGAGGGAAACAGATACGCAGTATTTT
cdr3_length: 15; d_call: TRBD2; clone_size: many; j_call: TRBJ2-1; v_call: TRBV27; cdr3_aa: CASSLSGGNYNEQFF; cdr3_nt: TGTGCCAGCAGTCTGTCGGGGGGGAACTACAATGAGCAGTTCTTC